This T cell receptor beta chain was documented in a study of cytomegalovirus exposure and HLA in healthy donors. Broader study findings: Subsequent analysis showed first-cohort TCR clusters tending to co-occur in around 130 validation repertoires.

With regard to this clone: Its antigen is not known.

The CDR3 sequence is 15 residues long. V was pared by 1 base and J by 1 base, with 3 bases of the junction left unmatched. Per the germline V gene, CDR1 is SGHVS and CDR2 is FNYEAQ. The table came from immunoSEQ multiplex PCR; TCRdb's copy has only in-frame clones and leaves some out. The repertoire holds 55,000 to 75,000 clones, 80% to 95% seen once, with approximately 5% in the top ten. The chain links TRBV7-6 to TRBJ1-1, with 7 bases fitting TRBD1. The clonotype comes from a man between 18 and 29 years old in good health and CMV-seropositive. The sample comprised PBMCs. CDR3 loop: CASSLVGTANTEAFF. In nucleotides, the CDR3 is TGTGCCAGCAGCTTAGTTGGGACAGCGAACACTGAAGCTTTCTTT.